This TCR beta chain was identified in a study of CXCR3-negative and CXCR3-positive naive CD8 T cells (dated by TCRdb to about 2019). At the level of the whole study: Approximately 130 million TRB reads were obtained in total, roughly 1.5 +/- 0.3 million reads per library. The diversity and physicochemical repertoire analyses included some 11 donors pooled from two independent experiments. Naive subsets from about five donors and memory cells from 3 donors were included in the TRBV-TRBJ cluster analysis.

According to the germline V gene (reference sequence), CDR1 reads SEHNR and CDR2 reads FQNEAQ. Counted from cysteine to phenylalanine, this CDR3 has 17 amino acids. DNA for this receptor is not on file. Each CD8+ T cell subset was flow-sorted in triplicate, with roughly 300,000 cells per subset placed directly into RLT lysis buffer. To exclude memory contaminants, naive CD8+ T cells were stringently defined as CD45RO-CCR7+CD27+CD95-. Standard density gradient centrifugation was used to isolate peripheral blood mononuclear cells from buffy coats. Naive CXCR3-negative and CXCR3-positive CD8+ T cells were flow-sorted using a FACSAria III. Total RNA was extracted from sorted cells with an RNeasy Mini Kit. Paper-wide results and their limitations: Compared with CXCR3-negative naive cells, CXCR3-positive naive cells had TRB CDR3s with higher hydrophobicity (lower Kidera factor 4), lower energy, and higher strength and volume indices. Freshly isolated PBMCs were used for most assays because CXCR3 expression went down partially after cryopreservation. Comparably high repertoire diversity was found in both naive subsets, whereas much lower repertoire diversity was found in memory CD8+ T cells. Because surface CD5, which is linked to self-reactivity in mice, was comparable between the naive subsets, TCR interaction strength was also inferred from the physicochemical properties of TRB CDR3s. TRBV-TRBJ usage was similar between naive CXCR3-negative and CXCR3-positive cells from the same donor, while memory cells showed distinct patterns.

Regarding this clonotype: The target of this receptor is not known.

The run used a NextSeq 550. The Human TCR Profiling Kit (MiLaboratory) was used to make UMI-labeled 5' RACE TRB cDNA libraries. The full amount of extracted RNA was used for cDNA synthesis, and the full amount of resulting cDNA was used for PCR amplification. The libraries were made side by side, with each library going through the same number of PCR cycles. On the study's bioinformatics: About 57,000 +/- 9,900 unique UMI-labeled TRB cDNA molecules per library were extracted with MIGEC and MiXCR, with at least two reads per UMI required. An average of 40,000 +/- 10,000 functional in-frame TRB CDR3 nucleotide clonotypes without stop codons was found per library. After each sample was downsampled to 5000 UMI-labeled TRB molecules, VDJtools was used to calculate diversity metrics such as normalized Shannon-Wiener and Chao1. VDJtools was used to calculate clonotype-size-weighted physicochemical properties of the central five CDR3 residues, namely interaction energy, strength, volume and Kidera factor 4. Following reprocessing of the reads by TCRdb, the data hold one row per CDR3 protein sequence and no DNA is available. The V and J calls were determined by TCRdb, not by the authors. The sample table holds 150,000 to 180,000 distinct CDR3 sequences. The ten largest clones add up to about 0.44% of the sample.

The chain is assembled from TRBV7-9 and TRBJ2-7. Material: naive CXCR3+ CD8+ T cells from blood. The cell subset or site label of this sample denotes: CD45RO-CCR7+CD27+CD95- naive CD8+ T cells expressing CXCR3 (TNR3+). The sequence came from a human donor in good health. Some clones in this sample may be carry-over from other donors' samples. The CDR3 protein is CASSSTTFTQAPYEQYF.